This TCR beta chain came from a study of blood T cells in healthy people across ages. For every donor, a draw yielded around 9.4 milliliters of peripheral blood. The second PCR ran roughly 7 to 11 cycles with a sample-barcoded 5' primer and J-beta primers. A template-switch adaptor containing 12 random nucleotides labeled each cDNA molecule. TCRdb re-derived calls from the 5' RACE reads in MiXCR, one entry per CDR3 protein. Among around 1.5 million distinct CDR3 sequences listed, approximately 59% were seen once. This CDR3 has 14 residues. Between the trimmed V and J ends, which lost 7 bases and 2 bases, there was a span of 14 bases. Germline V gene lookup returns CDR1 MNHEY and CDR2 SVGEGT.

The sequence came from a man between 18 and 29 years old in good health. The rearrangement joins TRBV6-2 or TRBV6-3 to TRBJ1-1; the D gene is possibly TRBD1 (5 bases). Sequenced input: blood. CDR3 loop: CASKGEMPNTEAFF. In DNA form, the CDR3 reads TGTGCCAGCAAAGGGGAGATGCCCAACACTGAAGCTTTCTTT.